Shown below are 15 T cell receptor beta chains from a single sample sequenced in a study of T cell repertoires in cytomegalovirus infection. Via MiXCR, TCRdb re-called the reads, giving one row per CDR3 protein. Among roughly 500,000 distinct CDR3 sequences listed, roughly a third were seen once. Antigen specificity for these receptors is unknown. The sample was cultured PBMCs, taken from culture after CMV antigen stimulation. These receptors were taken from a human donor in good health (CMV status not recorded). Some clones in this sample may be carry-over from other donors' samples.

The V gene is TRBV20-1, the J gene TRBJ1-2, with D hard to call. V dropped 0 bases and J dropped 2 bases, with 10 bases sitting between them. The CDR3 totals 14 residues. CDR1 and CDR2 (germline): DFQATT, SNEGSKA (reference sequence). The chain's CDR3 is CSARDAASNYGYTF. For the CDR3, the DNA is TGCAGTGCTAGAGATGCGGCGTCGAACTATGGCTACACCTTC.

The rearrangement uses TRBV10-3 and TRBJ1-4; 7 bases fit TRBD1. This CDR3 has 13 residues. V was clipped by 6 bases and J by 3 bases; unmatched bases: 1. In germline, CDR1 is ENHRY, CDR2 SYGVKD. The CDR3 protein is CAIRTGPNEKLFF. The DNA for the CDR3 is TGTGCCATCAGGACAGGGCCTAATGAAAAACTGTTTTTT.

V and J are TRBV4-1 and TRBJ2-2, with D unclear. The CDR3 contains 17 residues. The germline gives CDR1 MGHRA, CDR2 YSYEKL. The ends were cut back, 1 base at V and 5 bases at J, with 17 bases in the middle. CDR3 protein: CASSQASWYSRTGELFF. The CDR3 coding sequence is TGCGCCAGCAGCCAAGCTTCTTGGTACAGCCGGACCGGGGAGCTGTTTTTT.

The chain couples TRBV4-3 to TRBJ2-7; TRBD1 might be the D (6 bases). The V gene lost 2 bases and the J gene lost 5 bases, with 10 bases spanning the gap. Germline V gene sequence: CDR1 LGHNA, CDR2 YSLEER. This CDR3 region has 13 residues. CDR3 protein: CASSQYRENEQYV. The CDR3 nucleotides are TGCGCCAGCAGCCAATACAGGGAAAACGAGCAGTACGTC.

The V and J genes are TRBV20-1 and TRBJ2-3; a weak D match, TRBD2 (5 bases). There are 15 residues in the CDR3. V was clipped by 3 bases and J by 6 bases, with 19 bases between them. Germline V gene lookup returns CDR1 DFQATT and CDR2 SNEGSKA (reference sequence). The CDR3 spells CSASARSGVVDTQYF. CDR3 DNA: TGCAGTGCTAGTGCCCGCAGCGGTGTGGTGGATACGCAGTATTTT.

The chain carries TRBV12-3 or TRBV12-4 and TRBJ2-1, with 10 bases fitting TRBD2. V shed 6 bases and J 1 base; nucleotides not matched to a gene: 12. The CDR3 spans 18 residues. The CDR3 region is CASSPRQTSGPSYNEQFF. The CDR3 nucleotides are TGTGCCAGCAGCCCCCGGCAGACTAGCGGGCCGTCCTACAATGAGCAGTTCTTC.

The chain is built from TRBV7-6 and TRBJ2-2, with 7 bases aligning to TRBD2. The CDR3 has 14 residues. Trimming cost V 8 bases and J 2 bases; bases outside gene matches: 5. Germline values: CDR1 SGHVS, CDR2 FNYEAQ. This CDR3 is CASPGRFNTGELFF. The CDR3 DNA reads TGTGCCAGCCCCGGGAGGTTCAACACCGGGGAGCTGTTTTTT.

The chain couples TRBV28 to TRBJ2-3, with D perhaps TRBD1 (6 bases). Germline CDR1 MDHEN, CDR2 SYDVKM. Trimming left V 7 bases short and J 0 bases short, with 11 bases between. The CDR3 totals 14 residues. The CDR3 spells CASTWGTSTDTQYF. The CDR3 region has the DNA TGTGCCAGCACTTGGGGGACAAGCACAGATACGCAGTATTTT.

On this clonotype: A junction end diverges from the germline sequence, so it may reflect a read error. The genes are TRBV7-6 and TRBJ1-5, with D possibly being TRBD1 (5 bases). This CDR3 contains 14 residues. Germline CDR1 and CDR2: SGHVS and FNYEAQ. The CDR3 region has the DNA TGTGCCAGCCCACGGGGGGAGGGCAATCAGCCCCGGCATTTT. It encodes CASPRGEGNQPRHF.

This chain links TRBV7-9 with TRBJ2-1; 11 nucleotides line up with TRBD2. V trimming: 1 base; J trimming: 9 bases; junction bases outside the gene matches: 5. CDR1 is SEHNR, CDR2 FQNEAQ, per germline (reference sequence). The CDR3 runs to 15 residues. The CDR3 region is CASSLGQGTSGEQFF. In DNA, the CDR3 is TGTGCCAGCAGCTTAGGTCAAGGGACTAGCGGTGAGCAGTTCTTC.

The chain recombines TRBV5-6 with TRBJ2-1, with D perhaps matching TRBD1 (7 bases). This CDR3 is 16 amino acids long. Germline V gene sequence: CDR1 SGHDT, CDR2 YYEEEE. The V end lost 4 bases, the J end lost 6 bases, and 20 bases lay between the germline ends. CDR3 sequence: CASSDATGTLANEQFF. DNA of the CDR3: TGTGCCAGCAGCGATGCGACAGGGACTCTCGCCAATGAGCAGTTCTTC.

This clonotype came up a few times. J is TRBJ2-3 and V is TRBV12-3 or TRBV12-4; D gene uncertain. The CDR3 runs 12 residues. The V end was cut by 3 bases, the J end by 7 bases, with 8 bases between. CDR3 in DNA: TGTGCCAGCAGTTTTGGATCATATACGCAGTATTTT. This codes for CASSFGSYTQYF.

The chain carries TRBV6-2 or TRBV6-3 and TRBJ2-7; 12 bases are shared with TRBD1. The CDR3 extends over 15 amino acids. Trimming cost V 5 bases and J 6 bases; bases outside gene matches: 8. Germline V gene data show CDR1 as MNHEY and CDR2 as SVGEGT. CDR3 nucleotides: TGTGCCAGCAGTGCCGGGACAGGGGGCTTTGGCGAGCAGTACGTC. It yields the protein CASSAGTGGFGEQYV.

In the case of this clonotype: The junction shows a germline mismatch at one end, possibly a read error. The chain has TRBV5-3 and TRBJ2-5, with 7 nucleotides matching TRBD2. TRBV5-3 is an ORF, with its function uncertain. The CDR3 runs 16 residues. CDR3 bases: TGTGCCAGCAGCTTGGGAGAGGGAGGGCCAGAAGAGACCCAGTACTTC. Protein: CASSLGEGGPEETQYF.

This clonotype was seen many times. CDR3 region: CASSLVAGSGVSNEQFF. CDR3 nucleotides: TGTGCCAGCAGCTTAGTCGCCGGGTCGGGAGTATCAAATGAGCAGTTCTTC. The J gene is TRBJ2-1, the V gene TRBV7-2; a possible D gene is TRBD2 (6 bases). The V gene lost 1 base and the J gene lost 7 bases, with 20 bases spanning the gap. CDR3 length equals 17 residues. The germline gives CDR1 SGHTA, CDR2 FQGNSA.